This TCR beta chain derives from a study of blood T cells in healthy people across ages. Study conclusions and caveats: TCR beta diversity correlated strongly with naive T cell percentage.

This clonotype was picked up a small number of times. What it recognizes is unknown. Relative to the germline gene, one junction end is altered; a read error may explain this. Primers used in a second PCR of about 7 to 12 cycles were a sample-barcoded 5' primer and a J-beta primer mix. TCRdb reanalysed the 5' RACE reads using MiXCR and keeps one entry per CDR3 protein. This table has over 1,500,000 distinct CDR3 sequences, about 50% appearing once. CDR3 length: 15 residues. CDR1 is SGHRS and CDR2 is YFSETQ in the germline V gene. About 10 milliliters of peripheral blood were drawn from each donor. This chain joins TRBV5-1 and TRBJ2-1; D not certain. The source is a woman aged 40-49 years in good health. The material sequenced was blood. The CDR3 sequence is CASSLAGFSYNEQFF. Written as DNA, the CDR3 is TGTGCCAGTAGCTTAGCTGGGTTCTCCTACAATGAGCAGTTCTTC. Using reference TRBV5-1 and TRBJ2-1 for the parts outside the CDR3, the full variable domain is KAGVTQTPRYLIKTRGQQVTLSCSPISGHRSVSWYQQTPGQGLQFLFEYFSETQRNKGNFPGRFSGRQFSNSRSEMNVSTLELGDSALYLCASSLAGFSYNEQFFGPGTRLTVL.